Listed below are T cell receptor beta chains from one sample, sequenced in a study of blood T cell repertoires in COVID-19. The data were produced by immunoSEQ multiplex PCR, yet TCRdb's version contains in-frame clones alone and is incomplete. The sample lists about 90,000 clones, roughly 78% occurring once. Input material: peripheral blood. The receptors derive from a woman aged 70-85 years with acute or convalescent COVID-19. The CDR3 runs from the conserved cysteine through the conserved F or W. The D gene is left open where the match is weak. Rows may omit the clone size; those that give it use once, few, many or a size class.

.,TRBV6-6,TRBJ2-2,TRBD1,CASSRRDRDTGELFF,TGTGCCAGCAGCCGCCGGGACAGGGATACCGGGGAGCTGTTTTTT
.,TRBV7-9,TRBJ1-5,TRBD1,CASSDSRQGAGQPQHF,TGTGCCAGCAGCGATTCACGACAGGGGGCCGGGCAGCCCCAGCATTTT
.,TRBV27,TRBJ2-7,.,CASRKLGEMTYEQYF,TGTGCCAGCAGAAAATTAGGGGAAATGACCTACGAGCAGTACTTC
few,TRBV30,TRBJ2-7,.,CAWSNGGGEQYF,TGTGCCTGGAGTAACGGGGGTGGCGAGCAGTACTTC
.,TRBV7-2,TRBJ2-7,TRBD1,CASSRDRVGEQYF,TGTGCCAGCAGCAGGGACAGGGTAGGCGAGCAGTACTTC
.,TRBV28,TRBJ2-1,.,CASSLPRDSGYNEQFF,TGTGCCAGCAGTTTACCCCGTGATAGCGGCTACAATGAGCAGTTCTTC
.,TRBV7-2,TRBJ2-7,.,CASSLGRGRVYEQYF,TGTGCCAGCAGCTTAGGAAGGGGGAGGGTCTACGAGCAGTACTTC
.,TRBV12-3/TRBV12-4,TRBJ2-1,.,CASSFFNNEQFF,TGTGCCAGCAGTTTTTTTAACAATGAGCAGTTCTTC
.,TRBV6-5,TRBJ2-7,TRBD2,CASSYSTSGLEQYF,TGTGCCAGCAGTTACTCGACTAGCGGGCTCGAGCAGTACTTC
.,TRBV6-6,TRBJ2-3,.,CASSSRGEGHTQYF,TGTGCCAGCAGTTCAAGGGGCGAAGGACATACGCAGTATTTT
.,TRBV7-9,TRBJ1-3,.,CASSSFSGNTIYF,TGTGCCAGCAGCTCATTCTCTGGAAACACCATATATTTT
few,TRBV19,TRBJ2-7,.,CASSIISGSAYEQYF,TGTGCCAGTAGTATAATTTCGGGGAGTGCCTACGAGCAGTACTTC
.,TRBV19,TRBJ1-1,TRBD1,CASSMWETGGTEAFF,TGTGCCAGTAGTATGTGGGAGACAGGGGGCACTGAAGCTTTCTTT
many,TRBV4-2,TRBJ1-3,.,CASSQDLRAGNTIYF,TGTGCCAGCAGCCAAGATTTGAGGGCTGGAAACACCATATATTTT
.,TRBV24-1,TRBJ2-1,.,CATSFGTPNEQFF,TGTGCCACCAGCTTCGGGACTCCCAATGAGCAGTTCTTC
.,TRBV27,TRBJ2-5,.,CASSTRQDVETQYF,TGTGCCAGCAGTACCCGACAGGACGTGGAGACCCAGTACTTC
.,TRBV27,TRBJ2-1,.,CASSLGGNEQFF,TGTGCCAGCAGTTTGGGCGGGAATGAGCAGTTCTTC
.,TRBV19,TRBJ1-5,.,CASSQGAGNQPQHF,TGTGCCAGTAGCCAGGGTGCGGGCAATCAGCCCCAGCATTTT
.,TRBV11-1,TRBJ2-3,TRBD2,CASSAISGGLDTQYF,TGTGCCAGCAGCGCAATTAGCGGGGGTCTTGATACGCAGTATTTT
.,TRBV7-6,TRBJ2-2,TRBD2,CASSFRLAGNTGELFF,TGTGCCAGCAGCTTCCGCCTAGCGGGGAACACCGGGGAGCTGTTTTTT
.,TRBV7-2,TRBJ2-3,TRBD2,CASSPGLAADTQYF,TGTGCCAGCAGCCCCGGACTAGCGGCAGATACGCAGTATTTT
.,TRBV6-1,TRBJ2-5,TRBD1,CASSEAWTGLHETQYF,TGTGCCAGCAGTGAAGCCTGGACAGGGCTCCACGAGACCCAGTACTTC
.,TRBV11-1,TRBJ2-1,.,CASSLESRRGNEQFF,TGTGCCAGCAGCTTAGAGTCGCGGAGAGGCAATGAGCAGTTCTTC
.,TRBV19,TRBJ2-7,TRBD2,CASSARTSDSSYEQYF,TGTGCCAGTAGCGCCCGGACTAGCGACTCCTCCTACGAGCAGTACTTC